Listed below are T cell receptor beta chains from one sample, sequenced in a study of blood T cell repertoires in COVID-19. Sequencing was performed with immunoSEQ multiplex PCR; in TCRdb, only in-frame clones are kept and a portion is missing. The sample consists of around 400,000 clones, roughly 90% of them appearing once. The sequencing sample was made of PBMCs or T cells enriched from blood (not recorded which). These receptors were obtained from a woman between 18 and 30 years old who had been exposed to COVID-19. CDR3s include the opening cysteine and the closing phenylalanine or tryptophan. D genes are given only for firm matches. Expanded clones are given a class, and other clones once, few, many or no size at all.

d_call | j_call | v_call | clone_size | cdr3_length | cdr3_nt | cdr3_aa
- | TRBJ1-5 | TRBV6-5 | - | 13 | TGTGCCAGCAGTTATACTTACCTCTGGCCCCAGCATTTT | CASSYTYLWPQHF
- | TRBJ1-6 | TRBV28 | - | 14 | TGTGCCAGCACCCCGGGGGGGACCAATTCACCCCTCCACTTT | CASTPGGTNSPLHF
- | TRBJ2-7 | TRBV25-1 | - | 14 | TGTGCCAGCAGTGAATTCGGAGTTTCCTACGAGCAGTACTTC | CASSEFGVSYEQYF
TRBD2 | TRBJ2-1 | TRBV13 | - | 14 | TGTGCCAGCAGCCTCAGCGGGGATTACAATGAGCAGTTCTTC | CASSLSGDYNEQFF
TRBD2 | TRBJ2-2 | TRBV2 | - | 18 | TGTGCCAGCAGCTCTACTAAAGGGCGGGAGCCCCGAGGCGGGGAGCTGTTTTTT | CASSSTKGREPRGGELFF
TRBD2 | TRBJ2-5 | TRBV5-1 | - | 16 | TGCGCCAGCAGTCGTGGACTAGCGGGGCTACAAGAGACCCAGTACTTC | CASSRGLAGLQETQYF
- | TRBJ2-3 | TRBV11-2 | - | 18 | TGTGCCAGCAGCAGAAGGGGGCCTCATACGGGAGAACAAGATACGCAGTATTTT | CASSRRGPHTGEQDTQYF
TRBD2 | TRBJ2-7 | TRBV5-6 | - | 14 | TGTGCCAGCAGCTTCCCCGGGACTACCTACGAGCAGTACTTC | CASSFPGTTYEQYF
TRBD1 | TRBJ1-4 | TRBV6-5 | - | 15 | TGTGCCAGCAGCCGCCAGGGGGCTTGGGATGAAAAACTGTTTTTT | CASSRQGAWDEKLFF
- | TRBJ2-4 | TRBV19 | - | 19 | TGTGCCAGTAGTATTCTTCCAGCGGATTACGGGATAGCCAAAAACATTCAGTACTTC | CASSILPADYGIAKNIQYF
TRBD1 | TRBJ1-5 | TRBV19 | few | 14 | TGTGCCAGCACAGGGGGCTCGGGAGGTCAGCCCCAGCATTTT | CASTGGSGGQPQHF
TRBD2 | TRBJ2-5 | TRBV5-1 | - | 16 | TGCGCCAGCAGCTTGGGTTCGCTAGCGGGAGGTGAGACCCAGTACTTC | CASSLGSLAGGETQYF
TRBD2 | TRBJ2-3 | TRBV10-3 | - | 15 | TGTGCCACCCGGCGGGAGGGCGGCAGCACAGATACGCAGTATTTT | CATRREGGSTDTQYF
- | TRBJ1-4 | TRBV3-1/TRBV3-2 | - | 15 | TGTGCCAGCAGCCAAGTAGGCCAGTCAGGTGAAAAACTGTTTTTT | CASSQVGQSGEKLFF
- | TRBJ1-6 | TRBV7-9 | - | 16 | TGTGCCAGCAGCCTACACACAGGGATCTATAATTCACCCCTCCACTTT | CASSLHTGIYNSPLHF
TRBD1 | TRBJ1-2 | TRBV4-1 | once | 14 | TGCGCCAGCAGCCAGCCGGGACAGGGCTATGGCTACACCTTC | CASSQPGQGYGYTF
- | TRBJ1-1 | TRBV18 | - | 16 | TGTGCCAGCTCCCCCCTGCCCCAGGGGCTGAACACTGAAGCTTTCTTT | CASSPLPQGLNTEAFF
TRBD1 | TRBJ2-4 | TRBV7-8 | - | 14 | TGTGCCAGCAGCTTAGTTTCAGGGGGAAACATTCAGTACTTC | CASSLVSGGNIQYF
- | TRBJ2-2 | TRBV2 | - | 14 | TGTGCCAGCAAGGAGGACGGGAACACCGGGGAGCTGTTTTTT | CASKEDGNTGELFF
TRBD2 | TRBJ2-1 | TRBV6-1 | - | 15 | TGTGCCAGCAGTGAACTAGCGGGAGGGCCGGGGGAGCAGTTCTTC | CASSELAGGPGEQFF
- | TRBJ2-1 | TRBV5-4 | - | 13 | TGTGCCAGCAGCTTAGACAGGTCCAATGAGCAGTTCTTC | CASSLDRSNEQFF
TRBD1 | TRBJ1-3 | TRBV27 | - | 15 | TGTGCCAGCAGTGGCCTCAGGGGGTCTGGAAACACCATATATTTT | CASSGLRGSGNTIYF
- | TRBJ2-5 | TRBV3-1/TRBV3-2 | - | 15 | TGTGCCAGCAGCCAATCCCCTTCTAGTTGGGAGACCCAGTACTTC | CASSQSPSSWETQYF
TRBD2 | TRBJ2-1 | TRBV9 | - | 16 | TGTGCCAGCAGCGTAGGAAAACTGGGGGGGGACGATGAGCAGTTCTTC | CASSVGKLGGDDEQFF
TRBD1 | TRBJ1-2 | TRBV29-1 | - | 16 | TGCAGCGTTGAAGGACCGGGACAGGGGGATAACTATGGCTACACCTTC | CSVEGPGQGDNYGYTF
- | TRBJ1-4 | TRBV28 | - | 16 | TGTGCCAGCAGTTCTACAGGGTACACGACTAATGAAAAACTGTTTTTT | CASSSTGYTTNEKLFF
TRBD2 | TRBJ2-1 | TRBV28 | - | 14 | TGTGCCAGCATTGATAGCGGGGACTACAATGAGCAGTTCTTC | CASIDSGDYNEQFF
TRBD2 | TRBJ2-1 | TRBV27 | - | 17 | TGTGCCAGCAGTACCCTAGCGGGAGCCACATCCTACAATGAGCAGTTCTTC | CASSTLAGATSYNEQFF
TRBD1 | TRBJ2-3 | TRBV28 | - | 14 | TGTGCCAGCAGTTCGGGACAGGGCACAGATACGCAGTATTTT | CASSSGQGTDTQYF
- | TRBJ1-1 | TRBV4-1 | - | 15 | TGCGCCAGCAGCCAAGGCCCAGGGGCTCCGCCGGCGGCTTTCTTT | CASSQGPGAPPAAFF
TRBD1 | TRBJ1-1 | TRBV5-1 | - | 16 | TGCGCCAGCAGCTTGGGGTGGACAGGAGGGAACACTGAAGCTTTCTTT | CASSLGWTGGNTEAFF
- | TRBJ2-1 | TRBV19 | - | 12 | TGTGCCAGTAGTAACCGGGACAATGAGCAGTTCTTC | CASSNRDNEQFF
TRBD1 | TRBJ1-2 | TRBV13 | - | 15 | TGTGCCAGCAGCTTAGGAGAGGGGGCGGACTATGGCTACACCTTC | CASSLGEGADYGYTF
TRBD1 | TRBJ1-5 | TRBV19 | - | 15 | TGTGCCAGTAGTTCACAGGGGATTAGCAATCAGCCCCAGCATTTT | CASSSQGISNQPQHF
TRBD1 | TRBJ2-5 | TRBV19 | - | 14 | TGTGCCAGTAGTCCGACAGGGGGGGTGGAGACCCAGTACTTC | CASSPTGGVETQYF
- | TRBJ1-2 | TRBV7-7 | - | 16 | TGTGCTAGCAGCTTACTGCGGGGGATTCGTGGCTATGGCTACACCTTC | CASSLLRGIRGYGYTF
- | TRBJ1-5 | TRBV28 | - | 14 | TGTGCCAGCGGGAGGGGGACGAGCAATCAGCCCCAGCATTTT | CASGRGTSNQPQHF
TRBD1 | TRBJ1-2 | TRBV11-2 | - | 15 | TGTGCCAGCAGCTTAGTCGGGACAGGGGGCTATGGCTACACCTTC | CASSLVGTGGYGYTF
- | TRBJ2-5 | TRBV3-1/TRBV3-2 | - | 12 | TGTGCCAGCAGCCAATTAGGGGTAGCCCAGTACTTC | CASSQLGVAQYF
TRBD1 | TRBJ1-2 | TRBV30 | - | 13 | TGTGCCTGGAGTCCGGGACAGGGGGATGGCTACACCTTC | CAWSPGQGDGYTF
TRBD2 | TRBJ2-7 | TRBV27 | once | 12 | TGTGCCAGCCGGGGACTAGCGTACGAGCAGTACTTC | CASRGLAYEQYF
- | TRBJ2-7 | TRBV5-5 | - | 15 | TGTGCCAGCAGCTCTGGTCCCGGGGTCCACTACGAGCAGTACTTC | CASSSGPGVHYEQYF
- | TRBJ2-2 | TRBV11-2 | once | 15 | TGTGCCAGCAGCTTATTTAGGGGGGGGACCGGGGAGCTGTTTTTT | CASSLFRGGTGELFF
- | TRBJ2-3 | TRBV7-9 | - | 14 | TGTGCCAGCAGCCAAGCAGCCCTAGCTGATACGCAGTATTTT | CASSQAALADTQYF
TRBD2 | TRBJ2-7 | TRBV6-5 | - | 13 | TGTGCCAGCAGGCCGGGACTAGCGGGGAACGCCTCCTTC | CASRPGLAGNASF
- | TRBJ2-7 | TRBV5-1 | - | 13 | TGCGCCAGCAGCTCCACAGGGATCAACGAGCAGTACTTC | CASSSTGINEQYF
- | TRBJ1-1 | TRBV18 | - | 17 | TGTGCCAGCTCACGCCCTATTCGGGGGGATAAGGACACTGAAGCTTTCTTT | CASSRPIRGDKDTEAFF
TRBD1 | TRBJ1-6 | TRBV6-6 | - | 14 | TGTGCCAGCAACCGACAGGGTATGAGTTCACCCCTCCACTTT | CASNRQGMSSPLHF
- | TRBJ2-5 | TRBV2 | - | 13 | TGTGCCAGCAGTACAGACAGGTTGAAGACCCAGTACTTC | CASSTDRLKTQYF
TRBD1 | TRBJ1-4 | TRBV19 | - | 15 | TGTGCCAGTAGTATTCGAGACAGGGAGAACGAAAAACTGTTTTTT | CASSIRDRENEKLFF
- | TRBJ2-3 | TRBV25-1 | - | 16 | TGTGCCAGCAGTGAAACCAGGAGGCGGGGCACAGATACGCAGTATTTT | CASSETRRRGTDTQYF
TRBD1 | TRBJ2-7 | TRBV19 | - | 14 | TGTGCCAGTACACCGGGACAGGGTTTCAACGAGCAGTACTTC | CASTPGQGFNEQYF
- | TRBJ2-1 | TRBV27 | - | 16 | TGTGCCAGCAGTTTAAGACAGCGAGACTCCTACAATGAGCAGTTCTTC | CASSLRQRDSYNEQFF
TRBD2 | TRBJ2-7 | TRBV3-1/TRBV3-2 | - | 14 | TGTGCCAGCAGCCAGATGACTAGCGGCTACGAGCAGTACTTC | CASSQMTSGYEQYF
- | TRBJ1-5 | TRBV27 | once | 15 | TGTGCCAGCAGTTTATCCGTGTATAGCAATCAGCCCCAGCATTTT | CASSLSVYSNQPQHF
- | TRBJ2-7 | TRBV3-1/TRBV3-2 | - | 16 | TGTGCCAGCAGCCAAGTTGCTGGTCTACTTCAGGGGGAGCAGTACTTC | CASSQVAGLLQGEQYF
- | TRBJ1-4 | TRBV7-8 | - | 13 | TGTGCCAGCAGCTTAGATAGTCGGGAAAAACTGTTTTTT | CASSLDSREKLFF
- | TRBJ1-2 | TRBV3-1/TRBV3-2 | - | 13 | TGTGCCAGCAGACACGGACAGAGTTATGGCTACACCTTC | CASRHGQSYGYTF
- | TRBJ2-5 | TRBV12-3/TRBV12-4 | - | 12 | TGTGCCAGCAGCTCACCTACGGAGACCCAGTACTTC | CASSSPTETQYF
TRBD2 | TRBJ2-7 | TRBV18 | - | 15 | TGTGCCAGCTCACCAGCCGGGACTAGCGGCTACGAGCAGTACTTC | CASSPAGTSGYEQYF